This paragraph reports one T cell receptor beta chain. The V and J ends lost 1 base and 5 bases, in that order; junction bases with no gene match: 8. Per germline, CDR1 SSHAT and CDR2 FNYEAQ (reference sequence). This CDR3 has 16 residues. The PCR employed 60 Vbeta primers together with 13 Jbeta primers. Clones were read by immunoSEQ multiplex PCR, and TCRdb kept only the in-frame ones, dropping some. The sample lists some 180,000 clones; over 75% were seen once. This sample was included in a study of cytomegalovirus exposure and HLA in healthy donors. Sequencing used PBMCs. The rearrangement joins TRBV7-7 to TRBJ2-5; TRBD1 matches at 9 bases. This TCR was sampled from a male donor in good health and CMV-seronegative. CDR3 DNA sequence: TGTGCCAGCAGCTTAGGAGGGACAGGGATCGAGGAGACCCAGTACTTC. It codes for CASSLGGTGIEETQYF. Full variable domain (remainder filled in from reference TRBV7-7 and TRBJ2-5): GAGVSQSPRYKVTKRGQDVTLRCDPISSHATLYWYQQALGQGPEFLTYFNYEAQPDKSGLPSDRFSAERPEGSISTLTIQRTEQRDSAMYRCASSLGGTGIEETQYFGPGTRLLVL.